Reported below is one T cell receptor (beta chain). The data were obtained in a study of T cell responses to AZD1222 COVID-19 vaccine. J lost 2 bases, V lost 0 bases, and 3 bases had no gene match. The CDR3 loop spans 16 amino acids. In germline, CDR1 is SGHAT, CDR2 FQNNGV. Sequenced by immunoSEQ multiplex PCR; TCRdb stores in-frame clones only, minus some. The table lists about 100,000 clones, about 83% of them singletons. The receptor was isolated from an adult in good health. This specimen consisted of peripheral blood, obtained on day 0 of AZD1222 vaccination. The J gene is TRBJ2-3, the V gene TRBV11-2; TRBD2 matches 9 bases. The CDR3 protein is CASSLDIAGVTDTQYF. The CDR3, as DNA: TGTGCCAGCAGCTTAGATATAGCGGGGGTCACAGATACGCAGTATTTT.